This TCR beta chain originates from a study of blood T cells in healthy people across ages. Trimming removed 4 bases from V and 5 bases from J; junction bases left unmatched: 3. The CDR3 has 13 residues. Germline loops: CDR1 SGHAT, CDR2 FQNNGV. Whole-study results and caveats: PBMCs went unsorted, and a conclusive naive versus antigen-experienced comparison was therefore prevented. From one million sequenced T cells, diversity estimates were lower bounds.

A remark on this clonotype: The antigen remains undetermined.

Using a J-beta primer mix together with a sample-barcoded 5' primer, a second PCR was run for about 6 to 11 cycles. TCRdb reprocessed the 5' RACE reads via MiXCR and lists one record per CDR3 protein. The sample has around 790,000 distinct CDR3 sequences, about 42% seen once. The rearrangement links TRBV11-2 to TRBJ2-5; 8 bases agree with TRBD1. This clonotype was sampled from a man aged 60 to 69 in good health. Source material: blood. In nucleotides, the CDR3 is TGTGCCAGCAGCTCGGACAGGGCGGAGACCCAGTACTTC. This translates into CASSSDRAETQYF. Full variable domain (remainder filled in from reference TRBV11-2 and TRBJ2-5): EAGVAQSPRYKIIEKRQSVAFWCNPISGHATLYWYQQILGQGPKLLIQFQNNGVVDDSQLPKDRFSAERLKGVDSTLKIQPAKLEDSAVYLCASSSDRAETQYFGPGTRLLVL.